This TCR beta chain is from a study of cytomegalovirus exposure and HLA in healthy donors. Notes on the study in general: Specific recognition of CMV antigens was confirmed in vitro for a few chains (all CMV-associated). Highly shared variants forming one cluster were likely a sequencing artifact. Listed as cytomegalovirus-associated were 150 to 200 TCR beta chains.

Donors were nominally healthy when sampled, though unrecorded immune exposures were likely. Regarding this clone: Its antigen remains unknown.

The PCR used 60 Vbeta and 13 Jbeta primers. Method: immunoSEQ multiplex PCR; TCRdb's copy keeps in-frame clones and lacks some. The repertoire holds fewer than 200,000 clones, with 60% to 80% as singletons. The TCR originated in a woman aged 50 to 60 in good health and CMV-seropositive. The source material was PBMCs.

In DNA, the CDR3 is TGTGCCAGCTCCCCCCAGCGACAGAGCTCCTACAATGAGCAGTTCTTC. Translated, it gives CASSPQRQSSYNEQFF. The genes are TRBV18 and TRBJ2-1; possible D gene TRBD1, 5 bases. CDR3 length: 16 residues. The V end was cut by 6 bases, the J end by 0 bases, with 15 bases between. The V gene's germline CDR1 is KGHSH and CDR2 LQKENI.